These 7 T cell receptor beta chains originate from one sample sequenced in a study of blood T cells in healthy people across ages. Using a J-beta primer mix together with a sample-barcoded 5' primer, a second PCR was run for roughly 7 to 12 cycles. TCRdb ran MiXCR on the 5' RACE reads and lists one entry per CDR3 protein. The sample has about 1.5 million distinct CDR3 sequences; roughly two fifths are singletons. The source material was blood. The source of these receptors is a woman aged 18-29 years in good health.

The table lists this clonotype with many counts. The V gene is TRBV6-5, the J gene TRBJ2-4, with 9 bases lining up with TRBD2. The CDR3 loop spans 15 amino acids. Germline trimming cut 6 bases from V and 6 bases from J; bases unmatched to any gene: 9. Germline V gives CDR1 MNHEY, CDR2 SVGAGI. The DNA of the CDR3 is TGTGCCAGCAGATCAGCGGGGGGCACGATAAACATTCAGTACTTC. It translates to CASRSAGGTINIQYF.

The chain joins TRBV28 to TRBJ2-2, with D tentatively TRBD2 (7 bases). Germline V gives CDR1 MDHEN, CDR2 SYDVKM. V was pared by 2 bases and J by 6 bases, with 13 bases between. CDR3 length equals 15 residues. The CDR3 spells CASSLRGALAGELFF. The CDR3 nucleotides read TGTGCCAGCAGTTTACGGGGGGCGCTCGCCGGGGAGCTGTTTTTT.

The rearrangement links TRBV12-3 or TRBV12-4 to TRBJ2-3, with a possible D match to TRBD1 (6 bases). The CDR3 is 15 residues long. The V gene lost 7 bases and the J gene lost 1 base, with 15 bases spanning the gap. The CDR3 loop reads CASIGGNYGTDTQYF. The CDR3 nucleotides are TGTGCCAGCATAGGGGGAAATTACGGCACAGATACGCAGTATTTT.

This clonotype was counted ten times or more. The chain couples TRBV4-3 to TRBJ1-5; D gene uncertain. The V and J ends lost 1 base and 4 bases respectively, with 8 bases between them. The CDR3 runs to 14 residues. In germline, CDR1 is LGHNA, CDR2 YSLEER. The chain's CDR3 is CASSQGRGNQPQHF. The CDR3 region has the DNA TGCGCCAGCAGCCAAGGACGGGGTAATCAGCCCCAGCATTTT.

This chain links TRBV27 with TRBJ2-1; the D gene is possibly TRBD1 (5 bases). Germline V gene data show CDR1 as MNHEY and CDR2 as SMNVEV (reference sequence). V gave up 5 bases and J gave up 4 bases, with 15 bases separating them. The CDR3 totals 15 residues. The CDR3 here is CASSTVAAGYNEQFF. As DNA, the CDR3 is TGTGCCAGCAGTACCGTGGCGGCAGGGTACAATGAGCAGTTCTTC.

This clonotype turned up a few times. The rearrangement joins TRBV3-1 to TRBJ1-2, with a possible D match to TRBD1 (5 bases). CDR3 size: 19 residues. Per germline, CDR1 LGHDT and CDR2 YNNKEL (reference sequence). The ends were cut back, 1 base at V and 2 bases at J, with 23 bases in the middle. For the CDR3, the DNA is TGTGCCAGCAGCCAAGTTTCATTAGGTTCGGGACGAGGAAACTATGGCTACACCTTC. This sequence encodes CASSQVSLGSGRGNYGYTF.

This clonotype has only a few counts. The chain uses TRBV20-1 and TRBJ2-5; 7 bases are a match to TRBD1. The CDR3 consists of 14 residues. The germline V gene has CDR1 DFQATT and CDR2 SNEGSKA (reference sequence). J lost 4 bases, V lost 2 bases, and 7 bases had no gene match. CDR3 amino acids: CSARKNRGGETQYF. CDR3 DNA: TGCAGTGCTAGAAAAAACAGGGGTGGAGAGACCCAGTACTTC.